Listed below are T cell receptor beta chains from one sample, sequenced in a study of cytomegalovirus exposure and HLA in healthy donors. Produced via immunoSEQ multiplex PCR; TCRdb's table is partial and in-frame only. The table has fewer than 200,000 clones, around 86% seen once; the top ten hold about 2.5%. Specimen: PBMCs. The source is a male donor in good health and CMV-seronegative. CDR3s include the opening cysteine and the closing phenylalanine or tryptophan. A D gene is named only where the DNA matches it firmly.

j_call v_call d_call cdr3_aa
TRBJ2-7 TRBV2 . CASSQGRDFSYEQYF
TRBJ2-1 TRBV5-4 TRBD2 CASSLGGRTSGGSYNEQFF
TRBJ1-2 TRBV7-8 TRBD1 CASSEKIQGARGYTF
TRBJ2-6 TRBV5-6 . CASSLGGSGANVLTF
TRBJ2-1 TRBV4-1 TRBD2 CASSPGNSGTYNEQFF
TRBJ2-5 TRBV5-1 TRBD2 CASSSGGAPETQYF
TRBJ1-5 TRBV6-6 TRBD1 CASLPGQTNQPQHF
TRBJ1-1 TRBV9 . CASSVAPRGNTEAFF
TRBJ1-1 TRBV5-5 . CASSLASNTEAFF
TRBJ1-1 TRBV6-1 . CASTGQSQGTEAFF
TRBJ2-1 TRBV27 . CASSLSRRNEQFF
TRBJ1-6 TRBV30 TRBD1 CAWTQGDRVSPLHF
TRBJ2-7 TRBV7-9 TRBD2 CASSPRSSGGASYEQYF
TRBJ2-3 TRBV30 TRBD2 CAWEAGGGDTQYF
TRBJ1-1 TRBV5-4 TRBD1 CASSTNRGTEAFF
TRBJ2-1 TRBV5-1 TRBD1 CASSLADRDYNEQFF
TRBJ1-2 TRBV11-2 . CASSLQGGSYGYTF
TRBJ2-7 TRBV19 . CAAGGPPLKVQYF
TRBJ1-1 TRBV10-2 . CASSENKFMNTEAFF
TRBJ1-1 TRBV29-1 TRBD1 CSVDNNRGTGADTEAFF
TRBJ2-3 TRBV6-1 TRBD2 CASRQLAGGSDTQYF
TRBJ2-1 TRBV11-2 . CASSLVPGGNRDEQFF
TRBJ1-2 TRBV11-3 . CASSLDPRGYGYTF
TRBJ2-2 TRBV7-2 TRBD1 CASSFRDSSVGELFF
TRBJ1-2 TRBV5-1 . CASSPPGANYGYTF
TRBJ2-1 TRBV27 . CASSLSQGRNEQFF
TRBJ1-1 TRBV10-1 . CASSRTEGTEAFF